Following are 30 T cell receptor beta chains from one sample sequenced in a study of T cells after yellow fever vaccination. TCRdb independently ran MiXCR on the 5' RACE reads; one entry per CDR3 protein. The table shows about 630,000 distinct CDR3 sequences, with approximately 13% occurring only once. The starting material was PBMCs, obtained on the day of the yellow fever booster vaccination. These receptors originate from a man aged 25-45 years who received the YFV17D yellow fever vaccine.

DNA for the CDR3: TGTGCCAGCAGCCCGTCAGCGGGAGGCCCCAATGAGCAGTTCTTC. It translates to CASSPSAGGPNEQFF. The V gene is TRBV7-2, the J gene TRBJ2-1, with 9 positions matching TRBD2. J was trimmed by 6 bases and V by 5 bases; bases with no gene match: 8. The CDR3 loop spans 15 amino acids. Germline V gene data show CDR1 as SGHTA and CDR2 as FQGNSA.

This clonotype was seen only a few times. The V gene is TRBV29-1, the J gene TRBJ2-7, with no clear D. The CDR3 runs 12 residues. Trimming shortened V by 3 bases and J by 6 bases, and 12 bases separated the two germline ends. Germline V gene data show CDR1 as SQVTM and CDR2 as ANQGSEA. The CDR3 DNA sequence: TGCAGCGTTGAGTTTGGACGAGGCGAGCAGTACTTC. It translates to CSVEFGRGEQYF.

This rearrangement joins TRBV29-1 to TRBJ2-1, with TRBD1 as a possible D gene (6 bases). The CDR3 spans 13 residues. V gave up 2 bases and J gave up 4 bases, with 9 bases separating them. Germline V gene lookup returns CDR1 SQVTM and CDR2 ANQGSEA. The CDR3 sequence is CSVERTEYNEQFF. In DNA form, the CDR3 reads TGCAGCGTTGAAAGGACAGAGTACAATGAGCAGTTCTTC.

The chain carries TRBV14 and TRBJ2-1; the D is unclear. V lost 4 bases to trimming and J lost 10 bases, with 14 bases between them. The germline CDR1 and CDR2 sequences are SGHDN and FVKESK. The CDR3 is made up of 13 amino acids. CDR3 sequence (DNA): TGTGCCAGCAGCCGAGGCTATCAACGCGAGCAGTTCTTC. This encodes CASSRGYQREQFF. The full variable domain, its missing parts supplied by reference TRBV14 and TRBJ2-1, is EAGVTQFPSHSVIEKGQTVTLRCDPISGHDNLYWYRRVMGKEIKFLLHFVKESKQDESGMPNNRFLAERTGGTYSTLKVQPAELEDSGVYFCASSRGYQREQFFGPGTRLTVL.

This clonotype has more than one count but fewer than ten. The V gene is TRBV20-1, the J gene TRBJ1-2; TRBD1 is a possible D gene (5 bases). The CDR3 extends over 14 amino acids. Trimming removed 0 bases from V and 6 bases from J, with 14 bases in between. The germline V gene has CDR1 DFQATT and CDR2 SNEGSKA (reference sequence). The CDR3 is CSARDLRGIDGYTF. In DNA, the CDR3 is TGCAGTGCTAGAGATCTAAGGGGAATAGATGGCTACACCTTC.

The V and J genes are TRBV7-8 and TRBJ1-2; D remains unclear. The CDR3 has 15 residues. From germline, CDR1 is SGHVS and CDR2 FQNEAQ. V lost 5 bases and J lost 8, with 21 bases in between. CDR3 bases: TGTGCCAGCAGCCCCTCGGTCAGTGGATTACGGGGCTACACCTTC. Its protein is CASSPSVSGLRGYTF.

The V and J genes are TRBV12-3 or TRBV12-4 and TRBJ2-2, with D possibly being TRBD1 or TRBD2 (5 bases each). V lost 4 bases and J lost 4, with 13 bases in between. The CDR3 consists of 15 residues. CDR3 sequence reads: CASSSLGAGTGELFF. The CDR3 region has the DNA TGTGCCAGCAGTTCTTTAGGGGCGGGCACCGGGGAGCTGTTTTTT.

J is TRBJ2-3 and V is TRBV28; D is possibly TRBD1 (5 bases). The CDR3 runs 12 residues. The germline V gene encodes CDR1 MDHEN and CDR2 SYDVKM. The ends were cut back, 6 bases at V and 5 bases at J, with 9 bases in the middle. The CDR3 coding sequence is TGTGCCAGCAGAAGGGGCCGAGATACGCAGTATTTT. Protein sequence: CASRRGRDTQYF. Variable domain in full (rest from reference TRBV28 and TRBJ2-3): DVKVTQSSRYLVKRTGEKVFLECVQDMDHENMFWYRQDPGLGLRLIYFSYDVKMKEKGDIPEGYSVSREKKERFSLILESASTNQTSMYLCASRRGRDTQYFGPGTRLTVL.

This rearrangement joins TRBV7-9 to TRBJ2-5; 12 nucleotides agree with TRBD2. After removal of 5 bases from V and 3 bases from J, the junction contained 10 bases not matched to a gene. The CDR3 is 17 residues long. Germline V gene sequence: CDR1 SEHNR, CDR2 FQNEAQ (reference sequence). Written as DNA, the CDR3 is TGTGCCAGCAGCCCCGCGAGGACTAGCGGGAAGGAAGAGACCCAGTACTTC. It translates to CASSPARTSGKEETQYF.

This clonotype was seen a few times. The chain links TRBV20-1 to TRBJ2-2; D ambiguous. Trimming removed 4 bases from V and 6 bases from J, with 9 bases in between. The CDR3 is 12 amino acids. Per germline, CDR1 DFQATT and CDR2 SNEGSKA (reference sequence). CDR3 region: CSANLGPGELFF. CDR3 DNA sequence: TGCAGTGCTAACCTAGGACCCGGGGAGCTGTTTTTT.

In this sample, this clonotype turned up a few times. The chain has TRBV6-1 and TRBJ2-1; weak D call: TRBD1 (5 bases). CDR3 length: 14 residues. V lost 5 bases, J lost 9 bases, and 17 bases lay in between. Per germline, CDR1 MNHNS and CDR2 SASEGT. The CDR3: CASSIGRVKPEQFF. The CDR3 DNA is TGTGCCAGCAGTATCGGCAGGGTGAAGCCTGAGCAGTTCTTC.

The chain joins TRBV10-3 to TRBJ2-7; 13 bases fit TRBD2. From germline, CDR1 is ENHRY and CDR2 SYGVKD. The CDR3 has 16 amino acids. The trim removed 3 bases at V and 6 bases at J, leaving 8 bases unmatched. The CDR3: CAISDQLAGGPGEQYF. The CDR3 DNA is TGTGCCATCAGTGATCAACTAGCGGGAGGGCCGGGCGAGCAGTACTTC.

Concerning this clonotype itself: This may arise from a read error, as a much more abundant clone is one base away. DNA for the CDR3: TGTGCCAGCAGCCAGCCGGGACACTGCACAGATACGCAGTATTTT. It encodes CASSQPGHCTDTQYF. The chain uses TRBV3-1 and TRBJ2-3; tentative D call: TRBD1 (6 bases). V lost 3 bases and J 1 base, leaving 11 bases between the germline ends. The CDR3 has 15 amino acids. CDR1 is LGHDT and CDR2 is YNNKEL in the germline V gene (reference sequence).

This clonotype has a handful of counts. The gene calls are TRBV5-6 and TRBJ2-1, with D perhaps TRBD2 (5 bases). This CDR3 spans 15 amino acids. Germline V gene lookup returns CDR1 SGHDT and CDR2 YYEEEE. V was cut by 2 bases and J by 8 bases, with 17 bases left in between. CDR3 DNA sequence: TGTGCCAGCAGCTTTGGGCGGAAGACTACGCATGAGCAGTTCTTC. Translation: CASSFGRKTTHEQFF.

This clonotype was picked up a small number of times. The rearrangement joins TRBV3-1 to TRBJ1-5; D gene unclear. The CDR3 contains 14 residues. V lost 0 bases and J lost 6, with 9 bases in between. Germline values: CDR1 LGHDT, CDR2 YNNKEL (reference sequence). CDR3 region: CASSQDNTAQPQHF. CDR3 nucleotides: TGTGCCAGCAGCCAAGATAATACAGCTCAGCCCCAGCATTTT.

This clonotype showed up many times. DNA for the CDR3: TGTGCCAGCAGTGAGAGACCCACCTACGAGCAGTACTTC. It codes for CASSERPTYEQYF. This rearrangement joins TRBV12-3 or TRBV12-4 to TRBJ2-7, with no clear D. The CDR3 contains 13 residues. Trimming shortened V by 5 bases and J by 2 bases, and 10 bases separated the two germline ends.

As to this clonotype: One end of the junction does not line up with germline, which may come from a read error. The chain links TRBV27 to TRBJ2-6; D is possibly TRBD1 (6 bases). Germline-derived CDR1 and CDR2 are MNHEY and SMNVEV (reference sequence). The CDR3 runs to 16 residues. The CDR3 DNA sequence: TGTGCCAGCAGTTTCAGGGGAGCCTCTGGGGCCAACGTCCAGACTTTC. Encoded protein: CASSFRGASGANVQTF. Together with reference TRBV27 and TRBJ2-6, the CDR3 gives the full variable domain: EAQVTQNPRYLITVTGKKLTVTCSQNMNHEYMSWYRQDPGLGLRQIYYSMNVEVTDKGDVPEGYKVSRKEKRNFPLILESPSPNQTSLYFCASSFRGASGANVQTFGAGSRLTVL.

This clonotype was counted between two and nine times. This chain uses TRBV10-3 with TRBJ2-7, with 9 bases aligning to TRBD1. The CDR3 covers 13 residues. V was pared by 7 bases and J by 6 bases, with 7 bases of the junction left unmatched. Germline CDR1 and CDR2: ENHRY and SYGVKD. The CDR3 DNA reads TGTGCCATCACTATACCGGGACAGGGCGAGCAGTACTTC. Translation gives CAITIPGQGEQYF.

The V gene is TRBV6-1, the J gene TRBJ2-5, with a tentative D call TRBD2 (6 bases). Germline V gene lookup returns CDR1 MNHNS and CDR2 SASEGT. This CDR3 is 16 amino acids long. Trimming cost V 6 bases and J 2 bases, with 19 bases left between them. The CDR3 nucleotides read TGTGCCAGCAGAACTACTCTGCGGGAAGATCAAGAGACCCAGTACTTC. Protein: CASRTTLREDQETQYF.

The J gene is TRBJ1-5, the V gene TRBV6-1; D gene unclear. This CDR3 contains 13 residues. The germline V gene encodes CDR1 MNHNS and CDR2 SASEGT. The V and J ends lost 2 bases and 5 bases respectively, with 7 bases between them. CDR3 residues: CASSEFSHQPQHF. The CDR3, as DNA: TGTGCCAGCAGTGAATTCAGCCATCAGCCCCAGCATTTT.

This sequence joins TRBV5-4 and TRBJ2-1; D is possibly TRBD2 (5 bases). V was trimmed by 4 bases and J by 10 bases, leaving 18 bases between them. CDR1 is SGHNT and CDR2 is YYREEE in the germline V gene (reference sequence). This CDR3 spans 14 amino acids. The CDR3 nucleotides read TGTGCCAGCAGCCCGGGGTTTGAATTGCAAGAGCAGTTCTTC. It is translated as CASSPGFELQEQFF. The full variable domain, its missing parts supplied by reference TRBV5-4 and TRBJ2-1, is ETGVTQSPTHLIKTRGQQVTLRCSSQSGHNTVSWYQQALGQGPQFIFQYYREEENGRGNFPPRFSGLQFPNYSSELNVNALELDDSALYLCASSPGFELQEQFFGPGTRLTVL.

The CDR3 DNA reads as TGTGCCTGGAGTGAAGAAACAGGGGCCTCCTACGAGCAGTACTTC. Amino acids: CAWSEETGASYEQYF. The gene calls are TRBV30 and TRBJ2-7; 7 bases are a match to TRBD1. Trimming took 1 base from V and 0 from J; bases not matched to a gene: 6. Germline CDR1 is GTSNPN and CDR2 is SVGIG (reference sequence). This CDR3 comprises 15 residues.

This clonotype has only a few counts. This chain uses TRBV5-1 with TRBJ1-2; D not resolved. This CDR3 comprises 14 residues. Trimming pared 6 bases from V and 5 bases from J, leaving 17 bases between. Looked up from germline, CDR1 is SGHRS and CDR2 is YFSETQ. The CDR3 loop reads CASIPGIGSYGYTF. CDR3 DNA sequence: TGCGCCAGCATTCCTGGGATTGGGTCTTATGGCTACACCTTC.

In this sample, this clonotype turned up a few times. This chain uses TRBV9 with TRBJ2-5; 9 bases map to TRBD1. This CDR3 is 15 amino acids long. After removal of 1 base from V and 5 bases from J, the junction contained 6 bases not matched to a gene. The germline V gene has CDR1 SGDLS and CDR2 YYNGEE. The CDR3 sequence is CASSVHGTGRETQYF. The DNA for the CDR3 is TGTGCCAGCAGCGTACATGGGACAGGGAGGGAGACCCAGTACTTC.

This clonotype showed up just a few times. The V gene is TRBV18, the J gene TRBJ2-7, with D possibly called TRBD1 or TRBD2 (5 bases each). Trimming removed 2 bases at V and 1 base at J, with 21 bases between. This CDR3 has 18 residues. Germline-derived CDR1 and CDR2 are KGHSH and LQKENI. CDR3 nucleotides: TGTGCCAGCTCACCAGCAGGGAACCGGGACCATCATTCCTACGAGCAGTACTTC. It yields the protein CASSPAGNRDHHSYEQYF.

This clonotype was observed a few times. Here the CDR3 DNA reads TGTGCCAGCAGCCTGGAGTCTTCGGGGCCTTCCTACGAGCAGTACTTC. It is translated as CASSLESSGPSYEQYF. This sequence joins TRBV4-2 and TRBJ2-7; D may be TRBD1 or TRBD2 (5 bases each). The CDR3 spans 16 residues. Trimming cost V 4 bases and J 1 base, with 17 bases left between them. The germline V gene has CDR1 LGHNA and CDR2 YNFKEQ.

This clonotype has ten or more counts. This chain links TRBV7-9 with TRBJ2-5, with 14 bases that match TRBD2. Trimming took 5 bases from V and 5 from J; bases not matched to a gene: 7. The germline gives CDR1 SEHNR, CDR2 FQNEAQ (reference sequence). This CDR3 contains 16 residues. The CDR3 reads CASSLTSGRARETQYF. The CDR3 DNA sequence: TGTGCCAGCAGCCTGACTAGCGGGAGGGCCCGGGAGACCCAGTACTTC.

This clonotype was observed a few times. The CDR3 here is CSVASGNSNQPQHF. CDR3 nucleotide sequence: TGCAGCGTCGCTTCGGGGAATAGCAATCAGCCCCAGCATTTT. This sequence joins TRBV29-1 and TRBJ1-5; D uncertain. Germline CDR1 SQVTM, CDR2 ANQGSEA. Trimming stripped 6 bases from V and 0 bases from J, with 12 bases between. The CDR3 runs to 14 residues.

The chain uses TRBV29-1 and TRBJ1-5, with 7 nucleotides matching TRBD1. J gave up 6 bases and V 6 bases, and 8 bases lay outside the gene matches. From germline, CDR1 is SQVTM and CDR2 ANQGSEA. The CDR3 covers 13 residues. CDR3 DNA sequence: TGCAGCGTGGCGCAGGGGGTTGGTCAGCCCCAGCATTTT. It specifies CSVAQGVGQPQHF. Combining the CDR3 with reference TRBV29-1 and TRBJ1-5 gives the whole variable domain SAVISQKPSRDICQRGTSLTIQCQVDSQVTMMFWYRQQPGQSLTLIATANQGSEATYESGFVIDKFPISRPNLTFSTLTVSNMSPEDSSIYLCSVAQGVGQPQHFGDGTRLSIL.

This clonotype was found a few times. The V and J genes are TRBV11-2 and TRBJ2-7; 7 bases map to TRBD2. The V gene's germline CDR1 is SGHAT and CDR2 FQNNGV. This CDR3 is built from 13 residues. V was pared by 6 bases and J by 3 bases, with 5 bases of the junction left unmatched. This chain's CDR3 is CASRGLPNYEQYF. CDR3 coding DNA: TGTGCCAGCAGGGGACTACCCAACTACGAGCAGTACTTC.